This TCR beta chain was documented in a study of blood T cell repertoires in COVID-19. At the level of the study: PBMCs, B-cell-depleted T cells, or T cells provided the cDNA or gDNA that made up the material.

Generated by immunoSEQ multiplex PCR, the TCRdb table keeps only in-frame clones and is missing some. This table holds 70,000 to 95,000 clones, 89% found once. Seattle enrolled patients during active infection and tracked them longitudinally. In the case of this clone: The germline gene is not matched at one end of the junction; a read error may be the cause.

Sequencing was done on a sample of peripheral blood. The TCR originated in a man aged 50-59 years with COVID-19, enrolled during active disease.

Here the CDR3 reads CASSLGGRETQYF. The CDR3, as DNA: TGTGCTAGCAGCTTAGGGGGCAGGGAGACCCAGTACTTC. The genes are TRBV7-7 and TRBJ2-5; 7 nucleotides align to TRBD1. Germline lookup yields CDR1 SSHAT and CDR2 FNYEAQ (reference sequence). The CDR3 is made up of 13 amino acids.